A selection of T cell receptor beta chains follows, all from one sample in a study of T cells in Graves' hyperthyroidism and ophthalmopathy. TCRdb reprocessed the multiplex PCR reads via MiXCR and lists one record per CDR3 protein. The sample lists around 350,000 distinct CDR3 sequences, 19% occurring once. The specimen sequenced was blood. The receptors were sampled from a woman between 18 and 29 years old with Graves' hyperthyroidism. The CDR3 runs from the conserved cysteine through the conserved F or W. D genes are given only for firm matches. Size tells how often a clone was seen (once, few, many) or the class of an expanded clone, and some rows leave it out.

V gene	clone size	D gene	J gene	CDR3 DNA	CDR3 protein
TRBV14	many	TRBD1	TRBJ1-1	TGTGCCAGCAGCCAAAACCCGGGACAGGTTCGCGGCACTGAAGCTTTCTTT	CASSQNPGQVRGTEAFF
TRBV7-2	many	NA	TRBJ2-5	TGTGCCAGCAGCTTAGTATCTGCATTTGAGACCCAGTACTTC	CASSLVSAFETQYF
TRBV27	many	NA	TRBJ1-2	TGTGCCAGCAGTTTTTCGGCAGATAACTATGGCTACACCTTC	CASSFSADNYGYTF
TRBV2	many	TRBD1	TRBJ1-2	TGTGCCAGCAGTGAGGGACAGGCTAACTATGGCTACACCTTC	CASSEGQANYGYTF
TRBV6-5	many	TRBD1	TRBJ2-7	TGTGCCAGCAGTTACGTGGGAACAGGGGGATACGAGCAGTACTTC	CASSYVGTGGYEQYF
TRBV10-1	many	TRBD1	TRBJ2-2	TGCGCCAGCACTGACAGGGACACCGGGGAGCTGTTTTTT	CASTDRDTGELFF
TRBV11-2	many	NA	TRBJ2-7	TGTGCCAGCAGCTTATTATCCAGTCTAGCCAGGGACGAGCAGTACTTC	CASSLLSSLARDEQYF
TRBV4-2	few	TRBD1	TRBJ1-3	TGTGCCAGCAGCCAATCGACAGGGTCTGGAAACACCATATATTTT	CASSQSTGSGNTIYF
TRBV4-1	few	NA	TRBJ2-4	TGCGCCAGCAGCCAAATGTACGTCAAAAACATTCAGTACTTC	CASSQMYVKNIQYF
TRBV20-1	few	TRBD2	TRBJ2-7	TGCAGTGCTAGAGGGAACAGCGGGGGGCAAGGCAGGGCCGGCGAGCAGTACTTC	CSARGNSGGQGRAGEQYF
TRBV3-1	NA	NA	TRBJ1-1	TGTGCCAGCAGCTCCCCCGGCCTCGGGGAAGCTTTCTTT	CASSSPGLGEAFF
TRBV29-1	many	TRBD1	TRBJ2-5	TGCAGCGCCCGGGACAGGGTGGGGACAGAGACCCAGTACTTC	CSARDRVGTETQYF
TRBV11-1	many	TRBD2	TRBJ2-5	TGTGCCAGCAGCCTCCGAGGGGCGGGGGGGCGAGAGACCCAGTACTTC	CASSLRGAGGRETQYF
TRBV7-9	many	NA	TRBJ1-2	TGTGCCAGCAGCTTGGGTGACGGGGGCGGACATGGCTACACCTTC	CASSLGDGGGHGYTF
TRBV2	many	NA	TRBJ1-1	TGTGCCAGCACCATAGGAAACACTGAAGCTTTCTTT	CASTIGNTEAFF
TRBV12-3/TRBV12-4	many	NA	TRBJ2-7	TGTGCCAGCAGTCCTAAGATGTGGAGCTCCTACGAGCAGTACTTC	CASSPKMWSSYEQYF
TRBV5-4	many	TRBD1	TRBJ2-2	TGTGCCAGCAGCTTGGGTTCGGGACAGGAGAACACCGGGGAGCTGTTTTTT	CASSLGSGQENTGELFF
TRBV15	many	NA	TRBJ1-3	TGTGCCACCAGCAGAGATTCTGGGCGGGCAAACACCATATATTTT	CATSRDSGRANTIYF
TRBV12-3/TRBV12-4	many	TRBD1	TRBJ1-2	TGTGCCAGCAGTTTAACAGGACAGGGGGCCTATGGCTACACCTTC	CASSLTGQGAYGYTF
TRBV12-3/TRBV12-4	many	TRBD2	TRBJ2-5	TGTGCCAGCGCTCTCGGGCGGGGGGGCAACCAAGAGACCCAGTACTTC	CASALGRGGNQETQYF
TRBV7-3	many	NA	TRBJ2-7	TGTGCCAGCAGCTTAAGTGGGGCCAACTACGAGCAGTACTTC	CASSLSGANYEQYF
TRBV5-1	many	NA	TRBJ1-2	TGCGCCAGCAGCTTGGAGGCAGCTAACTATGGCTACACCTTC	CASSLEAANYGYTF
TRBV15	many	TRBD1	TRBJ1-2	TGTGCCACCAGCAGACCTCCAGGGGGTGACTATGGCTACACCTTC	CATSRPPGGDYGYTF
TRBV4-1	NA	TRBD2	TRBJ2-2	TGCGCCAGCAGTGGGACTACGGGGCTTGCCGGGGAGCTGTTTTTT	CASSGTTGLAGELFF
TRBV28	many	NA	TRBJ1-1	TGTGCCAGCAGTTTAGTTGGGGGGGGCATCTTTGAAGCTTTCTTT	CASSLVGGGIFEAFF
TRBV6-5	many	NA	TRBJ1-1	TGTGCCAGCAGTAGGACGGAGAACACTGAAGCTTTCTTT	CASSRTENTEAFF
TRBV11-2	many	NA	TRBJ1-2	TGTGCCAGCAGCTTAGGCAGGACGAGCTATGGCTACACCTTC	CASSLGRTSYGYTF
TRBV11-2	many	TRBD2	TRBJ2-7	TGTGCCAGCAGCCCCCGAGGTAGCGGGGGGGCATATGAGCAGTACTTC	CASSPRGSGGAYEQYF
TRBV19	few	NA	TRBJ1-1	TGTGCCAGTAGTATAGATGCCCGGGAGCTTGAAGCTTTCTTT	CASSIDARELEAFF
TRBV6-1	NA	TRBD1	TRBJ2-5	TGTGCCACTGACGGGACAGGGAACCAAGAGACCCAGTACTTC	CATDGTGNQETQYF
TRBV7-2	many	TRBD1	TRBJ1-2	TGTGCCAGCAGCTTAGCGACAGGGAACTATGGCTACACCTTC	CASSLATGNYGYTF
TRBV6-5	many	TRBD1	TRBJ1-1	TGTGCCAGCAATTCAGGGACAGGGAGAACTGAAGCTTTCTTT	CASNSGTGRTEAFF
TRBV19	many	NA	TRBJ1-1	TGTGCCAGTACCAAGCCGCCAGGGGTGAACACTGAAGCTTTCTTT	CASTKPPGVNTEAFF
TRBV7-2	many	TRBD1	TRBJ1-2	TGTGCCATACGACAGGGGATGGGCTATGGCTACACCTTC	CAIRQGMGYGYTF
TRBV7-2	NA	NA	TRBJ2-7	TGTGCCAGCAGCTTAGTGTCGAGGGAGCAGTACTTC	CASSLVSREQYF
TRBV27	many	NA	TRBJ2-7	TGTGCCAGCAGTTTAGGGGGGCCGGGTTACGAGCAGTACTTC	CASSLGGPGYEQYF
TRBV7-8	few	TRBD1	TRBJ2-4	TGTGCCAGCAGCCCTCTACCGGGACAGGCCAAAAACATTAAGTACTTC	CASSPLPGQAKNIKYF
TRBV2	few	NA	TRBJ2-7	TGTGCCAGCAGTGAAGGACAGGCCCAGCAGTACTTC	CASSEGQAQQYF
TRBV10-3	few	NA	TRBJ2-5	TGTGCCATCGGACTATCGGGGGGCGGGATAGAGACCCAGTACTTC	CAIGLSGGGIETQYF
TRBV29-1	NA	TRBD1	TRBJ2-2	TGCAGCGTTGAAGATGCTAGGACAGGGGGCCCCGGGGGGCTGTTTTTT	CSVEDARTGGPGGLFF
TRBV18	NA	NA	TRBJ1-1	TGTGCCAGCTCACCACGGGGGGGATTAAGCACTGAAGCTTTCTTT	CASSPRGGLSTEAFF
TRBV28	many	NA	TRBJ1-5	TGTGCCAGCAGTCAACGGTCCTTGAGAATAGGGTGGCGTCAGCCCCAGCATTTT	CASSQRSLRIGWRQPQHF
TRBV12-3/TRBV12-4	few	NA	TRBJ2-2	TGTGCCAGCAGTCCCCAGGGAACCACCGGGGAGCTGTTTTTT	CASSPQGTTGELFF
TRBV5-6	many	TRBD1	TRBJ1-5	TGTGCCAGCAGCTTTTGGGGACAGCCGCTCAATCAGCCCCAGCATTTT	CASSFWGQPLNQPQHF
TRBV6-1	few	TRBD2	TRBJ2-7	TGTGCCAGCAGGGGGACTAGCGGGCGTACCTACGAGCAGTACTTC	CASRGTSGRTYEQYF
TRBV6-5	few	NA	TRBJ2-7	TGTGCCAGCAGTTATATGCGTACAGGGTCCGAGCAGTACTTC	CASSYMRTGSEQYF
TRBV20-1	NA	NA	TRBJ2-1	TGCAGTGCTACTCTAGGGGAAACGGGATACAATGAGCAGTTCTTC	CSATLGETGYNEQFF
TRBV27	many	TRBD1	TRBJ1-3	TGTGCCAGCAGTCCCCTACAGGGGGCTAGGGGAAACACCATATATTTT	CASSPLQGARGNTIYF
TRBV7-3	NA	NA	TRBJ1-2	TGTGCCAGCAGCCGCGCCGGGGGGGCAAACTATGGCTACACCTTC	CASSRAGGANYGYTF
TRBV20-1	many	TRBD2	TRBJ2-7	TGCAGTGCTAGAGATCCCCAGTCTAGCGGGGGCTACGAGCAGTACTTC	CSARDPQSSGGYEQYF
TRBV4-1	many	NA	TRBJ1-1	TGCGCCAGCAGCCAAGATTTGCGGGGATTAACTGAAGCTTTCTTT	CASSQDLRGLTEAFF
TRBV14	many	NA	TRBJ1-1	TGTGCCAGCAGCCAAGATGAACGGTGGGAGACTGAAGCTTTCTTT	CASSQDERWETEAFF
TRBV30	many	TRBD1	TRBJ2-7	TGTGCCTGGAATCTCCTACCCGGGACAGTCTCCTACGAGCAGTACTTC	CAWNLLPGTVSYEQYF